These T cell receptor beta chains were read from a single sample in a study of T-cell reconstitution after alpha-beta-depleted transplantation in children. TCRdb recomputed calls from the PCR reads with MiXCR, one row per CDR3 protein. The table lists some 150,000 distinct CDR3 sequences, about 9% of them singletons. The sequenced sample was PBMCs, mostly from graft donor cells, obtained 180 days after TCRalphabeta/CD19-depleted stem cell transplant. The source of these receptors is a female patient aged 2 to 10 who had a stem cell transplant for congenital amegakaryocytic thrombocytopenia, so the T cells may come from the graft donor. Both conserved end residues are part of each CDR3. D genes are given only for firm matches. A row's size may be missing; if present it is once, few, many or a size class.

TRBJ1-5 TRBV19 few - TGTGCCACCCACCGGGGGGGGAATTCAGGGCCCCAGCATTTT CATHRGGNSGPQHF
TRBJ2-3 TRBV28 many TRBD2 TGTGCCAGCAGTTTTGGCGGGAGGGGAGCAGATACGCAGTATTTT CASSFGGRGADTQYF
TRBJ2-1 TRBV7-2 - - TGTGCCAGCAGCTTAGGGTTTGAGCAGTTCTTC CASSLGFEQFF
TRBJ1-5 TRBV19 - - TGTGCCAGTAGTCGGTGGAGTATCAATCAGCCCCAGCATTTT CASSRWSINQPQHF
TRBJ1-2 TRBV9 - - TGTGCCAGCAGCGTAGGCCGATCAAACTATGGCTACACCTTC CASSVGRSNYGYTF
TRBJ2-1 TRBV3-1 many - TGTGCCAGCAGCCAAGATCGCGGGACGGCCCAAAGGGGGTACAATGAGCAGTTCTTC CASSQDRGTAQRGYNEQFF
TRBJ2-3 TRBV7-6 - TRBD2 TGTGCCAGCAGGCGGGGGGCCGGCACAGATACGCAGTATTTT CASRRGAGTDTQYF
TRBJ1-3 TRBV5-1 few - TGCGCCAGCTTGAGGGGAGACGGAAACACCATATATTTT CASLRGDGNTIYF
TRBJ2-7 TRBV10-3 few TRBD2 TGTGCCATCAGTAAGACACCAAGCGGGAGAACTCCCTACGAGCAGTACTTC CAISKTPSGRTPYEQYF
TRBJ2-2 TRBV5-1 many - TGCGCCAGCAGCTTGGTGGCCACCACCGGGGAGCTGTTTTTT CASSLVATTGELFF
TRBJ2-7 TRBV20-1 many - TGCAGTGCTAGAGGGGTCGGAGTCTCTCCTACCTACGAGCAGTACTTC CSARGVGVSPTYEQYF
TRBJ2-6 TRBV12-3/TRBV12-4 - - TGTGCCAGCAGTTTAAGGTTGTTGTCTCGGGTGGAGGGGCTCGGGGCCAACGTCCTGACTTTC CASSLRLLSRVEGLGANVLTF
TRBJ2-2 TRBV27 - TRBD2 TGTGCCACCTTTTATGCGACTAGCGGGAGGGGATGGGAGCTGTTTTTT CATFYATSGRGWELFF
TRBJ1-1 TRBV20-1 many - TGCAGTGCTAGAGTCCTGCTGAACACTGAAGCTTTCTTT CSARVLLNTEAFF
TRBJ2-7 TRBV7-8 - - TGTGCCAGCAGCATCCGGGACATACCCTACGAGCAGTACTTC CASSIRDIPYEQYF
TRBJ2-5 TRBV29-1 many TRBD1 TGCAGCGTTGAACAGGGGGCTGGGGAGACCCAGTACTTC CSVEQGAGETQYF
TRBJ2-7 TRBV5-1 many TRBD1 TGCGCCAGCAGCTTGGAGGACAGGGACCTACGGGAGCAGTACTTC CASSLEDRDLREQYF
TRBJ2-7 TRBV20-1 - - TGCAGTGCTAGACGGGACATGGGGTTGGAAGAGCAGTACTTC CSARRDMGLEEQYF
TRBJ1-2 TRBV10-3 few - TGTGCCATCAGTGGAGCGTCCGCACAGAACTATGGCTACACCTTC CAISGASAQNYGYTF
TRBJ2-3 TRBV9 few - TGTGCCAGCAGTTACCGACCGCTCAATACGCAGTATTTT CASSYRPLNTQYF
TRBJ2-7 TRBV4-1 many TRBD1 TGCGCCAGCAGCCAAGGGTACTGGGACAGGAGCTCCTACGAGCAGTACTTC CASSQGYWDRSSYEQYF
TRBJ2-3 TRBV21-1 many - TGTGCCAGCAGCAAAGCGGACAGCACAGATACGCAGTATTTT CASSKADSTDTQYF
TRBJ1-2 TRBV28 few TRBD1 TGTGCCAGCAAAACAGGGGGCGCAGATGGCTACACCTTC CASKTGGADGYTF